Each of the 13 T cell receptor beta chains below was sequenced from the same sample in a study of cytomegalovirus exposure and HLA in healthy donors. Primers for the PCR totalled 60 Vbeta and 13 Jbeta. The repertoire was sequenced with immunoSEQ multiplex PCR; TCRdb's copy has only in-frame clones and lacks some. This listing includes 150,000 to 200,000 clones. The material sequenced was PBMCs. The receptors were gathered from a woman aged 55-69 years in good health and CMV-seronegative.

The chain employs TRBV29-1 and TRBJ2-7; 8 bases agree with TRBD2. Germline CDR1 reads SQVTM; CDR2 reads ANQGSEA. V lost 6 bases to trimming and J lost 0 bases; unmatched junction nucleotides: 4. The CDR3 is made up of 13 amino acids. CDR3 sequence: CSVWTSSSYEQYF. DNA for the CDR3: TGCAGCGTCTGGACTAGCAGCTCCTACGAGCAGTACTTC.

The rearrangement uses TRBV2 and TRBJ2-3; 8 bases fit TRBD1. Germline-derived CDR1 and CDR2 are SNHLY and FYNNEI. The CDR3 totals 13 residues. The DNA of the CDR3 is TGTGGATTCGGACAGGGAAGCACAGATACGCAGTATTTT. This encodes CGFGQGSTDTQYF.

The chain is built from TRBV5-1 and TRBJ2-1, with TRBD2 matching 8 bases. V lost 4 bases, J lost 6 bases, and 9 bases stayed unmatched. CDR3 length: 15 amino acids. Germline V gene data show CDR1 as SGHRS and CDR2 as YFSETQ. The CDR3 region has the DNA TGCGCCAGCAGCCCAGCGGTAGCGGGGTCCAATGAGCAGTTCTTC. Amino acids: CASSPAVAGSNEQFF.

This chain links TRBV6-1 with TRBJ2-7, with TRBD1 matching over 8 bases. The germline V gene has CDR1 MNHNS and CDR2 SASEGT. V was pared by 5 bases and J by 7 bases, with 10 bases of the junction left unmatched. There are 14 residues in the CDR3. The CDR3 DNA sequence: TGTGCCAGCAGTCGGACAGGGCCCCCCGATGAGCAGTACTTC. Amino acid sequence: CASSRTGPPDEQYF.

The CDR3 sequence is CASRRLAGLSGEQFF. CDR3 in DNA: TGTGCCAGCAGGCGACTAGCGGGGCTGTCCGGTGAGCAGTTCTTC. The chain is built from TRBV7-2 and TRBJ2-1, with 11 bases lining up with TRBD2. CDR3 length: 15 residues. J was trimmed by 9 bases and V by 6 bases; bases with no gene match: 10. Germline V gene data show CDR1 as SGHTA and CDR2 as FQGNSA.

The chain has TRBV11-3 and TRBJ2-7; the match to TRBD1 covers 7 bases. CDR1 and CDR2 from the germline V gene are SGHNT and YENEEA. This CDR3 has 14 residues. V lost 2 bases and J lost 3; bases outside the gene matches: 4. CDR3 protein: CASSLTGASYEQYF. In DNA form, the CDR3 reads TGTGCCAGCAGCTTAACAGGGGCAAGCTACGAGCAGTACTTC.

As regards this clone: Germline is not matched at one junction end, which may reflect a read error. The chain recombines TRBV27 with TRBJ1-1; D is perhaps TRBD1 (6 bases). The CDR3 is made up of 15 amino acids. CDR1 MNHEY and CDR2 SMNVEV come from the germline V gene (reference sequence). In DNA form, the CDR3 reads TGTGCCAGCAGTTTATACGGGACACTGAACTCTGAAGCTTTCTTT. Protein product: CASSLYGTLNSEAFF.

The V call is TRBV7-3, the J call TRBJ1-4, with TRBD1 matching 8 bases. Germline V CDR1 and CDR2: SGHTA, FQGTGA. The CDR3 totals 13 residues. With 5 bases clipped from V and 7 bases from J, the junction kept 3 bases outside the gene matches. CDR3 DNA: TGTGCCAGCAGCGCCGGGACAGGTGAAAAACTGTTTTTT. Translation: CASSAGTGEKLFF. Drawing the rest from reference TRBV7-3 and TRBJ1-4, the complete variable domain is GAGVSQTPSNKVTEKGKYVELRCDPISGHTALYWYRQSLGQGPEFLIYFQGTGAADDSGLPNDRFFAVRPEGSVSTLKIQRTERGDSAVYLCASSAGTGEKLFFGSGTQLSVL.

The V gene is TRBV5-4, the J gene TRBJ2-7, with TRBD2 matching 9 bases. J gave up 5 bases and V 3 bases, and 6 bases lay outside the gene matches. CDR3 size: 14 residues. Germline V gene sequence: CDR1 SGHNT, CDR2 YYREEE (reference sequence). The CDR3, as DNA: TGTGCCAGCAGCTCCGCGGGGGGGGCGGACGAGCAGTACTTC. It codes for CASSSAGGADEQYF.

This chain links TRBV18 with TRBJ1-2; 11 positions agree with TRBD1. The junction had 11 bases not matched to a gene; V was cut back by 3 bases and J by 2 bases. Germline V gene data show CDR1 as KGHSH and CDR2 as LQKENI. This CDR3 has 18 amino acids. The DNA of the CDR3 is TGTGCCAGCTCACCCCCGGGACAGGGGGGAAACTCCAACTATGGCTACACCTTC. This codes for CASSPPGQGGNSNYGYTF. The full variable domain, in which reference TRBV18 and TRBJ1-2 provide the parts outside the CDR3, is NAGVMQNPRHLVRRRGQEARLRCSPMKGHSHVYWYRQLPEEGLKFMVYLQKENIIDESGMPKERFSAEFPKEGPSILRIQQVVRGDSAAYFCASSPPGQGGNSNYGYTFGSGTRLTVV.

The chain has TRBV7-9 and TRBJ2-2; TRBD2 might be the D (6 bases). The CDR3 extends over 15 amino acids. Germline CDR1 and CDR2: SEHNR and FQNEAQ (reference sequence). The V and J ends lost 10 bases and 2 bases respectively, with 17 bases between them. In nucleotides, the CDR3 is TGTGCCACTCCTGGGGTCGGGGGAAACACCGGGGAGCTGTTTTTT. It codes for CATPGVGGNTGELFF.

V is TRBV2 and J is TRBJ2-1; possibly TRBD2 for D (6 bases). Between the trimmed V and J ends, which lost 8 bases and 7 bases, there was a span of 6 bases. Germline CDR1 SNHLY, CDR2 FYNNEI. The CDR3 spans 10 residues. The CDR3 DNA follows: TGTGCCAGCGGGGGGAATGAGCAGTTCTTC. Its translation is CASGGNEQFF.

The V gene is TRBV7-9, the J gene TRBJ2-7; the match to TRBD1 covers 11 bases. CDR1 is SEHNR and CDR2 is FQNEAQ in the germline V gene (reference sequence). The CDR3 consists of 16 residues. V trimming: 5 bases; J trimming: 4 bases; junction bases outside the gene matches: 10. The chain's CDR3 is CASSHGTGTGGYEQYF. For the CDR3, the DNA is TGTGCCAGCAGCCACGGAACCGGGACAGGGGGTTACGAGCAGTACTTC.